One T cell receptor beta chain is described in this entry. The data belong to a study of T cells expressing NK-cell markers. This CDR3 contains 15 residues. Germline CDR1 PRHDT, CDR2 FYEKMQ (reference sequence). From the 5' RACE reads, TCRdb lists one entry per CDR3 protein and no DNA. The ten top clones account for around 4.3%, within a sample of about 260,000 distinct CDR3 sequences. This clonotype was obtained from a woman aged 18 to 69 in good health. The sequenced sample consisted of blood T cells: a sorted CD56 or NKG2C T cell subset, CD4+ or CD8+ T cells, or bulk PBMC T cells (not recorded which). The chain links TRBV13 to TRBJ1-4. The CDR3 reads CASSQGIGVNEKLFF.